This note documents a single T cell receptor (beta chain) sequence. The antigen remains undetermined. The data derive from a study of beta chain features in type 1 diabetes. Study-wide background: All samples together contributed 100 million to 120 million sorted cells for examination.

J gave up 0 bases and V 3 bases, and 5 bases lay outside the gene matches. Germline assignment: CDR1 SGDLS and CDR2 YYNGEE. The CDR3 spans 15 residues. Reverse transcribing all isolated RNA meant expressed TCRB transcripts were sequenced. Sequenced by immunoSEQ multiplex PCR; TCRdb stores in-frame clones only, minus some. The sample lists 200,000 to 300,000 clones; roughly 22% were seen once. One heparinised blood draw, averaging roughly 120 mL, came from each donor. Overall study results and limits: All four CD4+ subsets from Type 1 diabetes patients carried moderately but significantly shorter TCRB CDR3s. It was among patients, rather than healthy donors, that naive, central memory and Treg TCRB repertoires appeared more similar.

The V call is TRBV9, the J call TRBJ2-7; 8 bases align to TRBD1. Sequenced: naive CD4+ T cells from blood. This TCR derives from a woman between 35 and 50 years old with type 1 diabetes. Written as DNA, the CDR3 is TGTGCCAGCAGCGCAGGGGGCTATAGCTCCTACGAGCAGTACTTC. Encoded protein: CASSAGGYSSYEQYF.